Below are 26 T cell receptor beta chains sequenced from a single sample in a study of Ad26.COV2.S vaccination and SARS-CoV-2 variants. Treatment meaning: some 20 received Ad26.COV2.S at low or high dose, single or two shots; a few received placebo; per-sample allocation not given. Day 63 after the first vaccine or placebo injection was the time point for sampling. Generated by immunoSEQ multiplex PCR, the TCRdb table keeps only in-frame clones and is missing some. The sample contains around 400,000 clones, approximately 92% of which appear only once. The specimen comprised peripheral blood, sampled in a trial of Ad26.COV2.S vaccine versus placebo. The receptors come from a person between 18 and 59 years old who received the Ad26.COV2.S COVID-19 vaccine or a placebo.

The chain is built from TRBV9 and TRBJ2-2; the D is unclear. V was trimmed by 3 bases and J by 4 bases, leaving 10 bases between them. Germline V lookup: CDR1 SGDLS, CDR2 YYNGEE. This CDR3 comprises 14 residues. The CDR3 DNA sequence: TGTGCCAGCAGCGACGCCCGCGGCACCGGGGAGCTGTTTTTT. Protein sequence: CASSDARGTGELFF.

The J gene is TRBJ1-1, the V gene TRBV5-4; D is undetermined. CDR1 and CDR2 (germline): SGHNT, YYREEE (reference sequence). CDR3 length: 16 residues. Trimming shortened V by 2 bases and J by 0 bases, and 14 bases separated the two germline ends. The CDR3 DNA sequence: TGTGCCAGCAGCTTTATGGGGTTGAGTATGAACACTGAAGCTTTCTTT. It encodes CASSFMGLSMNTEAFF.

The chain recombines TRBV5-1 with TRBJ2-5, with a possible D match to TRBD1 (6 bases). The ends were cut back, 4 bases at V and 5 bases at J, with 15 bases in the middle. The CDR3 spans 14 residues. Germline loops: CDR1 SGHRS, CDR2 YFSETQ. The CDR3 sequence: CASSRTGSIETQYF. CDR3 in DNA: TGCGCCAGCAGCCGTACAGGGAGTATTGAGACCCAGTACTTC. Full variable domain (outside the CDR3, taken from reference TRBV5-1 and TRBJ2-5): KAGVTQTPRYLIKTRGQQVTLSCSPISGHRSVSWYQQTPGQGLQFLFEYFSETQRNKGNFPGRFSGRQFSNSRSEMNVSTLELGDSALYLCASSRTGSIETQYFGPGTRLLVL.

The V call is TRBV10-3, the J call TRBJ2-1; 7 nucleotides line up with TRBD1. Germline V lookup: CDR1 ENHRY, CDR2 SYGVKD. The CDR3 consists of 14 residues. V lost 8 bases to trimming and J lost 0 bases; unmatched junction nucleotides: 4. CDR3 in amino acids: CAIWDRGSYNEQFF. The CDR3 nucleotides read TGTGCCATCTGGGACAGAGGCTCCTACAATGAGCAGTTCTTC.

J is TRBJ1-5 and V is TRBV2; a possible D gene is TRBD1 (6 bases). Trimming removed 7 bases at V and 1 base at J, with 14 bases between. The CDR3 sequence is 15 residues long. Germline CDR1 is SNHLY and CDR2 is FYNNEI. For the CDR3, the DNA is TGTGCCAGCACGGTGTCGGGACAAAGCAATCAGCCCCAGCATTTT. It translates to CASTVSGQSNQPQHF. The entire variable domain, with the rest obtained from reference TRBV2 and TRBJ1-5, is as follows: EPEVTQTPSHQVTQMGQEVILRCVPISNHLYFYWYRQILGQKVEFLVSFYNNEISEKSEIFDDQFSVERPDGSNFTLKIRSTKLEDSAMYFCASTVSGQSNQPQHFGDGTRLSIL.

V gene TRBV12-5 combines with J gene TRBJ2-5; TRBD1 aligns across 8 bases. V dropped 1 base and J dropped 5; count of bases not matched to a gene: 9. Germline V gene sequence: CDR1 LGHNT, CDR2 FRNRAP. This CDR3 region has 16 residues. Here the CDR3 reads CASGLGAPGGLETQYF. The CDR3, as DNA: TGTGCTAGTGGTTTGGGAGCTCCAGGGGGCTTGGAGACCCAGTACTTC.

CDR3 residues: CASSPTENTEAFF. The CDR3 nucleotides are TGTGCCAGCAGCCCGACAGAGAACACTGAAGCTTTCTTT. The rearrangement uses TRBV13 and TRBJ1-1, with TRBD1 as a possible D gene (5 bases). The V gene's germline CDR1 is PRHDT and CDR2 FYEKMQ (reference sequence). The length of the CDR3 is 13 residues. The V end lost 5 bases, the J end lost 1 base, and 8 bases lay between the germline ends.

The V and J genes are TRBV29-1 and TRBJ2-2; the D gene is possibly TRBD2 (7 bases). The CDR3 contains 13 residues. Germline V gene data show CDR1 as SQVTM and CDR2 as ANQGSEA. V was clipped by 7 bases and J by 7 bases, with 16 bases between them. DNA of the CDR3: TGCAGCGCCCGGGGGGCGCATTACGGGGAGCTGTTTTTT. It yields the protein CSARGAHYGELFF.

Concerning this clone itself: Other DNA sequences in the sample encode the same CDR3. The chain has TRBV7-2 and TRBJ2-1; D is ambiguous. The germline gives CDR1 SGHTA, CDR2 FQGNSA. The CDR3 is 12 amino acids. The germline V and J ends were trimmed by 1 base and 6 bases, with 4 bases remaining between them. In DNA, the CDR3 is TGTGCCAGCAGCTTAGGACTCAATGAGCAGTTCTTC. Its translation: CASSLGLNEQFF.

CDR3 in DNA: TGTGCCAGCAGCCAAGCTGAGACTAGCCGGCAAGAGACCCAGTACTTC. Its translation is CASSQAETSRQETQYF. V usage is TRBV3-1 (or the pseudogene TRBV3-2) and J usage is TRBJ2-5; 7 positions match TRBD2. The CDR3 is made up of 16 amino acids. V dropped 1 base and J dropped 2; count of bases not matched to a gene: 7. Per the germline V gene, CDR1 is LGHDT and CDR2 is YNNKEL (reference sequence).

This clone has only one observation. The rearrangement joins TRBV12-3 or TRBV12-4 to TRBJ2-5; D unresolved. V lost 6 bases, J lost 3 bases, and 11 bases lay in between. This CDR3 comprises 13 residues. The DNA of the CDR3 is TGTGCCAGCAGCCCTTCGGCGGAAGAGACCCAGTACTTC. Its protein is CASSPSAEETQYF.

The gene calls are TRBV28 and TRBJ2-3; D call uncertain. The CDR3 runs to 18 residues. Germline V lookup: CDR1 MDHEN, CDR2 SYDVKM. V lost 4 bases to trimming and J lost 2 bases, with 22 bases between them. Here the CDR3 reads CASSCNTRLWDHTDTQYF. Written as DNA, the CDR3 is TGTGCCAGCAGTTGTAATACGAGGTTATGGGATCACACAGATACGCAGTATTTT.

The chain links TRBV4-1 to TRBJ2-2; TRBD1 is a possible D gene (6 bases). CDR1 and CDR2 from the germline V gene are MGHRA and YSYEKL. The CDR3 is made up of 17 amino acids. V was pared by 1 base and J by 2 bases, with 14 bases between. The CDR3 DNA reads TGCGCCAGCAGCCAAGGGCCCGTAGGGGGAAACACCGGGGAGCTGTTTTTT. Translating gives CASSQGPVGGNTGELFF.

The chain's CDR3 is CASSEDRVNTEAFF. DNA of the CDR3: TGCGCCAGCAGTGAGGACAGGGTGAACACTGAAGCTTTCTTT. The V and J genes are TRBV10-1 and TRBJ1-1, with 7 bases matching TRBD1. The CDR3 sequence is 14 residues long. The germline V gene has CDR1 WNHNN and CDR2 SYGVQD (reference sequence). V was clipped by 2 bases and J by 0 bases; unmatched bases: 0.

The V call is TRBV15, the J call TRBJ1-4; D is undetermined. Germline CDR1 is LNHNV and CDR2 is YYDKDF (reference sequence). V was trimmed by 4 bases and J by 7 bases, leaving 19 bases between them. The CDR3 runs 16 residues. DNA of the CDR3: TGTGCCACCAGCAAAGACACCGCCGGACCATTTGAAAAACTGTTTTTT. Its protein product is CATSKDTAGPFEKLFF.

This chain connects TRBV7-9 to TRBJ2-5, with TRBD2 matching over 11 bases. CDR1 is SEHNR and CDR2 is FQNEAQ in the germline V gene (reference sequence). Germline trimming cut 5 bases from V and 2 bases from J; bases unmatched to any gene: 4. The CDR3 is made up of 15 amino acids. The CDR3 sequence: CASSPGTSGQETQYF. CDR3 DNA sequence: TGTGCCAGCAGCCCCGGGACTAGCGGTCAAGAGACCCAGTACTTC.

This clone occurred once. The chain joins TRBV12-5 to TRBJ2-1; D gene uncertain. V lost 6 bases, J lost 4 bases, and 13 bases lay in between. CDR3 length: 14 residues. Germline CDR1 reads LGHNT; CDR2 reads FRNRAP. In DNA form, the CDR3 reads TGTGCTAGTGGCCCCGGGTTAGCTTACAATGAGCAGTTCTTC. This sequence encodes CASGPGLAYNEQFF.

The chain couples TRBV6-2 or TRBV6-3 to TRBJ2-7, with D hard to call. The CDR3 extends over 16 amino acids. Trimming cost V 6 bases and J 5 bases, with 23 bases left between them. Germline CDR1 MNHEY, CDR2 SVGEGT. CDR3 DNA sequence: TGTGCCAGCAGCATAGGGCCCCCGATCATCAATGACGAGCAGTACTTC. This gives the protein CASSIGPPIINDEQYF.

V and J are TRBV7-9 and TRBJ2-1; no definite D call. Germline CDR1 reads SEHNR; CDR2 reads FQNEAQ (reference sequence). V was shortened by 5 bases and J by 2 bases, with 10 bases between the two germline ends. The CDR3 length is 14 residues. CDR3 amino acids: CASSAQAPYNEQFF. Written as DNA, the CDR3 is TGTGCCAGCAGCGCTCAGGCGCCCTACAATGAGCAGTTCTTC.

This clone was observed once. This sequence joins TRBV6-5 and TRBJ2-5; D unclear. Per germline, CDR1 MNHEY and CDR2 SVGAGI. The CDR3 sequence is 13 residues long. V lost 4 bases to trimming and J lost 0 bases, with 6 bases between them. This chain's CDR3 is CASSSRYQETQYF. As DNA, the CDR3 is TGTGCCAGCAGTTCCAGGTACCAAGAGACCCAGTACTTC.

The V and J genes are TRBV9 and TRBJ2-1; 8 nucleotides match TRBD1. The germline gives CDR1 SGDLS, CDR2 YYNGEE. This CDR3 is built from 14 residues. V trimming: 5 bases; J trimming: 4 bases; junction bases outside the gene matches: 5. This CDR3 is CASSRDRRYNEQFF. The CDR3 DNA reads as TGTGCCAGCAGTAGGGACAGGAGGTACAATGAGCAGTTCTTC.

This chain links TRBV7-6 with TRBJ2-3; weak D call: TRBD1 (6 bases). This CDR3 contains 15 residues. Trimming cost V 3 bases and J 2 bases, with 12 bases left between them. Germline CDR1 SGHVS, CDR2 FNYEAQ. The CDR3 DNA reads as TGTGCCAGCAGCTTGACAGACAGGCACACAGATACGCAGTATTTT. It codes for CASSLTDRHTDTQYF.

This rearrangement joins TRBV5-1 to TRBJ1-4; no clear D. Per the germline V gene, CDR1 is SGHRS and CDR2 is YFSETQ. V dropped 5 bases and J dropped 11 bases, with 19 bases sitting between them. The CDR3 contains 14 residues. This chain's CDR3 is CASRLWARIGKLFF. The CDR3 nucleotides are TGCGCCAGCAGGTTGTGGGCGAGGATTGGGAAACTGTTTTTT.

The chain is built from TRBV18 and TRBJ2-1; 8 bases agree with TRBD1. After removal of 3 bases from V and 8 bases from J, the junction contained 9 bases not matched to a gene. Germline assignment: CDR1 KGHSH and CDR2 LQKENI. This CDR3 contains 15 residues. The CDR3 nucleotides are TGTGCCAGCTCACCCCTCCTGACAGGGGCCGATGAGCAGTTCTTC. This gives the protein CASSPLLTGADEQFF.

This chain connects TRBV14 to TRBJ2-3, with D maybe TRBD2 (5 bases). V was cut by 4 bases and J by 6 bases, with 14 bases left in between. Germline loops: CDR1 SGHDN, CDR2 FVKESK. The CDR3 contains 14 residues. CDR3 loop: CASSPRLGLDTQYF. CDR3 DNA: TGTGCCAGCAGCCCTAGACTCGGACTGGATACGCAGTATTTT. Looking up the rest from reference TRBV14 and TRBJ2-3 gives the full variable domain: EAGVTQFPSHSVIEKGQTVTLRCDPISGHDNLYWYRRVMGKEIKFLLHFVKESKQDESGMPNNRFLAERTGGTYSTLKVQPAELEDSGVYFCASSPRLGLDTQYFGPGTRLTVL.

This chain connects TRBV7-3 to TRBJ2-1, with TRBD2 as a possible D gene (6 bases). CDR3 length: 16 amino acids. V shed 4 bases and J shed 1 base, with 14 bases lying between them. Germline values: CDR1 SGHTA, CDR2 FQGTGA. CDR3 in DNA: TGTGCCAGCAGCTACAGTCCGAGCGGGTCCTACAATGAGCAGTTCTTC. Its protein is CASSYSPSGSYNEQFF.